The 15 T cell receptor beta chains below all came from one sample that was sequenced in a study of yellow fever vaccine responses in identical twins. Via MiXCR, TCRdb re-called the RT-PCR reads, giving one row per CDR3 protein. The table has roughly 18,000 distinct CDR3 sequences, roughly two thirds seen once. The specimen was T cells from blood (PBMCs), unsorted or a sorted subset (not recorded which), collected before or after yellow fever vaccination (not recorded which). The source of these receptors is a woman aged 18-29 years who received the yellow fever vaccine.

The V gene is TRBV12-3 or TRBV12-4, the J gene TRBJ2-2, with D possibly matching TRBD1 (5 bases). Trimming shortened V by 5 bases and J by 0 bases, and 7 bases separated the two germline ends. The CDR3 totals 14 residues. The CDR3 loop reads CASSDSANTGELFF. CDR3 coding DNA: TGTGCCAGCAGTGACAGTGCGAACACCGGGGAGCTGTTTTTT.

V usage is TRBV7-1 and J usage is TRBJ2-1; TRBD1 is a possible D gene (5 bases). TRBV7-1 counts as an open reading frame of uncertain function. The length of the CDR3 is 14 residues. The V end lost 2 bases, the J end lost 9 bases, and 14 bases lay between the germline ends. The CDR3 DNA reads as TGTGCCAGCAGCTCATCAGGGCTGTTCGGTGAGCAGTTCTTC. Amino acid sequence: CASSSSGLFGEQFF.

This clonotype was seen a handful of times. This chain links TRBV7-6 with TRBJ1-1; 10 bases fit TRBD1. CDR3 length equals 16 residues. Germline CDR1 is SGHVS and CDR2 is FNYEAQ. V trimming: 4 bases; J trimming: 2 bases; junction bases outside the gene matches: 7. The CDR3 sequence: CASSSPGTGDNTEAFF. In DNA form, the CDR3 reads TGTGCCAGCAGCTCACCCGGGACAGGGGACAACACTGAAGCTTTCTTT.

This chain connects TRBV29-1 to TRBJ2-1; 13 bases line up with TRBD2. From germline, CDR1 is SQVTM and CDR2 ANQGSEA. The CDR3 is 13 residues long. V trimming: 3 bases; J trimming: 7 bases; junction bases outside the gene matches: 0. DNA of the CDR3: TGCAGCGTTGAGGGACTAGCGGGAAATGAGCAGTTCTTC. This encodes CSVEGLAGNEQFF.

This clonotype was seen only a few times. This chain links TRBV19 with TRBJ1-1; D is perhaps TRBD1 (5 bases). Trimming removed 10 bases from V and 1 base from J, with 10 bases in between. Germline V CDR1 and CDR2: LNHDA, SQIVND (reference sequence). The CDR3 totals 12 residues. CDR3 sequence: CATATGNTEAFF. CDR3 nucleotide sequence: TGTGCCACCGCTACAGGGAACACTGAAGCTTTCTTT.

The chain recombines TRBV23-1 with TRBJ2-2; D gene ambiguous. TRBV23-1 is flagged as an ORF with uncertain function. CDR3 length equals 14 residues. V was cut by 4 bases and J by 4 bases, with 10 bases left in between. The CDR3 here is CASSLIGPTGELFF. The CDR3 DNA reads as TGCGCCAGCAGTCTAATCGGACCCACCGGGGAGCTGTTTTTT.

The chain links TRBV7-6 to TRBJ1-5; D is unclear. CDR1 SGHVS and CDR2 FNYEAQ come from the germline V gene. V was shortened by 1 base and J by 1 base, with 8 bases between the two germline ends. CDR3 length: 15 amino acids. The CDR3 region has the DNA TGTGCCAGCAGCTTAGTTGGTGGGAGCAATCAGCCCCAGCATTTT. Protein product: CASSLVGGSNQPQHF.

This clonotype was counted a few times. This sequence joins TRBV11-3 and TRBJ2-1, with TRBD2 matching 11 bases. CDR1 and CDR2 (germline): SGHNT, YENEEA. The J segment lost 4 bases and the V segment lost 7 bases, leaving 3 bases of the junction unmatched. The CDR3 has 14 amino acids. The DNA for the CDR3 is TGTGCCAGCACGATAGCGGGGGGGTACAATGAGCAGTTCTTC. Translated: CASTIAGGYNEQFF.

This clonotype was counted between two and nine times. The V gene is TRBV19, the J gene TRBJ2-1; the D is unclear. Per germline, CDR1 LNHDA and CDR2 SQIVND (reference sequence). The V end lost 4 bases, the J end lost 1 base, and 5 bases lay between the germline ends. The CDR3 contains 13 residues. As DNA, the CDR3 is TGTGCCAGTAGTAAGGGTTCCTACAATGAGCAGTTCTTC. This encodes CASSKGSYNEQFF.

This clonotype was seen only once. The chain links TRBV6-2 or TRBV6-3 to TRBJ2-7; TRBD2 agrees at 11 bases. The CDR3 covers 15 residues. Trimming cost V 0 bases and J 3 bases; bases outside gene matches: 1. Germline-derived CDR1 and CDR2 are MNHEY and SVGEGT. In nucleotides, the CDR3 is TGTGCCAGCAGTTACTCAGGGACTAGCGGCTACGAGCAGTACTTC. This sequence encodes CASSYSGTSGYEQYF.

The chain recombines TRBV11-1 with TRBJ2-1; no reliable D call. The CDR3 runs 15 residues. V was pared by 1 base and J by 6 bases, with 13 bases between. CDR1 is SGHAT and CDR2 is FQDESV in the germline V gene (reference sequence). CDR3 sequence: CASSLDDRMSNEQFF. In nucleotides, the CDR3 is TGTGCCAGCAGCTTAGACGATAGAATGAGCAATGAGCAGTTCTTC. The full variable domain, its missing parts supplied by reference TRBV11-1 and TRBJ2-1, is EAEVAQSPRYKITEKSQAVAFWCDPISGHATLYWYRQILGQGPELLVQFQDESVVDDSQLPKDRFSAERLKGVDSTLKIQPAELGDSAMYLCASSLDDRMSNEQFFGPGTRLTVL.

This clonotype was seen just once. The chain combines TRBV12-3 or TRBV12-4 with TRBJ1-5; D not resolved. The CDR3 has 12 amino acids. Trimming left V 3 bases short and J 5 bases short, with 5 bases between. The CDR3 DNA reads TGTGCCAGCAGTTTGGCCCATCAGCCCCAGCATTTT. Protein sequence: CASSLAHQPQHF.

This chain uses TRBV18 with TRBJ2-7; unclear D gene. Germline CDR1 and CDR2: KGHSH and LQKENI. V was pared by 6 bases and J by 2 bases, with 11 bases between. The CDR3 is 13 residues long. CDR3 bases: TGTGCCAGCTCCCTGAGCGAGACCTACGAGCAGTACTTC. Its translation is CASSLSETYEQYF.

This clonotype was seen a few times. This chain connects TRBV28 to TRBJ1-5; D gene ambiguous. V lost 6 bases, J lost 7 bases, and 10 bases lay in between. Germline V lookup: CDR1 MDHEN, CDR2 SYDVKM. The CDR3 spans 12 residues. The CDR3 DNA reads TGTGCCAGCAGCCTCGGGTGGCAGCCCCAGCATTTT. Protein: CASSLGWQPQHF.

The J gene is TRBJ1-5, the V gene TRBV28; TRBD1 might be the D (6 bases). This CDR3 has 16 amino acids. Trimming left V 2 bases short and J 0 bases short, with 11 bases between. In germline, CDR1 is MDHEN, CDR2 SYDVKM. CDR3 loop: CASSLERQVSNQPQHF. The CDR3 DNA reads as TGTGCCAGCAGTTTAGAAAGACAGGTTAGCAATCAGCCCCAGCATTTT.